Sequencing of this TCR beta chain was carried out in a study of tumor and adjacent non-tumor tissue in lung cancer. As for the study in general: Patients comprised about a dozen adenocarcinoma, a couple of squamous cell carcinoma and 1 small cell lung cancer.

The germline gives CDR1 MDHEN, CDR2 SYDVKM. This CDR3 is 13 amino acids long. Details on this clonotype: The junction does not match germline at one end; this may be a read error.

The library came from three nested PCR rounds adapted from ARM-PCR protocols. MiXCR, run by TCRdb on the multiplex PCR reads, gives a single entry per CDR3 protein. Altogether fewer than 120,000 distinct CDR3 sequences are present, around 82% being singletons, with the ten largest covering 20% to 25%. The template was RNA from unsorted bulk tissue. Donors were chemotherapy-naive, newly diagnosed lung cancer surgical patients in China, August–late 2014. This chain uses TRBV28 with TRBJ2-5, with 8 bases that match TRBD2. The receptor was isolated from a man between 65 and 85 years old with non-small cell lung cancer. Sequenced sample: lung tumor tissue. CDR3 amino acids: CASNLAGTETQYF. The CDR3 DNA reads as TGTGCCAGCAATTTAGCGGGAACGGAGACCCAGTACTTC.